This entry concerns a single TCR beta chain. The CDR3 has 14 residues. Between the trimmed V and J ends, which lost 8 bases and 7 bases, there was a span of 15 bases. Germline values: CDR1 MDHEN, CDR2 SYDVKM. Some clones are missing from TCRdb's copy, which holds only in-frame ones; the method was immunoSEQ multiplex PCR. The table lists hundreds of thousands of clones, approximately 87% of them singletons, with about 2.5% in the top ten. This sample stems from a study of blood T cell repertoires in COVID-19. On the study more broadly: Sample material is recorded as cDNA or gDNA derived from T cells, B-cell-depleted T cells, or PBMCs.

The sequenced sample was peripheral blood. This chain joins TRBV28 and TRBJ1-6; D remains ambiguous. The sequence was collected from a woman in her sixties or seventies with active or convalescent COVID-19. CDR3 sequence reads: CASLPGLWNSPLHF. In DNA, the CDR3 is TGTGCCAGCCTCCCAGGTCTATGGAATTCACCCCTCCACTTT. Full variable domain (outside the CDR3, taken from reference TRBV28 and TRBJ1-6): DVKVTQSSRYLVKRTGEKVFLECVQDMDHENMFWYRQDPGLGLRLIYFSYDVKMKEKGDIPEGYSVSREKKERFSLILESASTNQTSMYLCASLPGLWNSPLHFGNGTRLTVT.